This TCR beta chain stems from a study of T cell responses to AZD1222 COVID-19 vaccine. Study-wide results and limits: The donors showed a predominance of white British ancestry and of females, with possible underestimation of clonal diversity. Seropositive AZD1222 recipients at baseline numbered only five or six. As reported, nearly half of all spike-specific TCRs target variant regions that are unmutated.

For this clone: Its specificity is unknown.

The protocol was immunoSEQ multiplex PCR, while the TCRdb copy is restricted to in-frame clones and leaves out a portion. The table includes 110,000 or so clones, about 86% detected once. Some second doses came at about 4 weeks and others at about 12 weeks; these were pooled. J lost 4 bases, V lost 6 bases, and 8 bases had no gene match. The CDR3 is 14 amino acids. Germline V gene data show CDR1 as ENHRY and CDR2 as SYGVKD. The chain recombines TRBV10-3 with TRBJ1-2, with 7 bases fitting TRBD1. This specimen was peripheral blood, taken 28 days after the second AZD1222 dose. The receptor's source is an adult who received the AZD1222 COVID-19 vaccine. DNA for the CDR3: TGTGCCATCAGGCCTGGACAGGAACTCTATGGCTACACCTTC. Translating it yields CAIRPGQELYGYTF.